This passage covers 28 T cell receptor beta chains from one sample sequenced in a study of long-term antiretroviral therapy in people with HIV. The libraries were made with immunoSEQ v3.0 at survey level. The repertoire was sequenced with immunoSEQ multiplex PCR; TCRdb's copy has only in-frame clones and lacks some. The sample contains about 25,000 clones, about four fifths of which appear only once. This specimen was unsorted PBMCs, taken 0.7 years before starting antiretroviral therapy. These receptor sequences come from a man in his thirties or forties with HIV.

The rearrangement uses TRBV20-1 and TRBJ1-2; 9 nucleotides match TRBD1. The CDR3 loop spans 11 amino acids. V shed 5 bases and J 8 bases; nucleotides not matched to a gene: 3. CDR1 DFQATT and CDR2 SNEGSKA come from the germline V gene (reference sequence). The CDR3 protein is CSARTGEGYTF. The DNA for the CDR3 is TGCAGTGCTCGGACAGGGGAAGGCTACACCTTC.

This clone is medium-sized by share. The gene calls are TRBV2 and TRBJ1-2, with D unclear. Germline lookup yields CDR1 SNHLY and CDR2 FYNNEI. The V end lost 7 bases, the J end lost 6 bases, and 15 bases lay between the germline ends. This CDR3 contains 13 residues. CDR3 sequence (DNA): TGTGCCAGCATCAGTCCCGCCAAGGATGGCTACACCTTC. This encodes CASISPAKDGYTF.

The CDR3 region is CAISPGTGTEAFF. CDR3 coding DNA: TGTGCCATCAGCCCAGGAACGGGGACTGAAGCTTTCTTT. The chain recombines TRBV10-3 with TRBJ1-1; D gene uncertain. The ends were cut back, 6 bases at V and 5 bases at J, with 13 bases in the middle. This CDR3 comprises 13 residues. Germline CDR1 reads ENHRY; CDR2 reads SYGVKD.

This clone turned up a few times. The V and J genes are TRBV15 and TRBJ1-2, with unresolved D. CDR1 is LNHNV, CDR2 YYDKDF, per germline (reference sequence). Trimming pared 4 bases from V and 3 bases from J, leaving 9 bases between. CDR3 length: 13 amino acids. Here the CDR3 reads CATSIPTHYGYTF. The CDR3 region has the DNA TGTGCCACCAGCATACCGACCCACTATGGCTACACCTTC.

CDR3 sequence reads: CASSISGEAFF. The CDR3 nucleotides are TGTGCCAGTAGTATATCTGGGGAAGCTTTCTTT. The V call is TRBV19, the J call TRBJ1-1, with D uncertain. Germline values: CDR1 LNHDA, CDR2 SQIVND (reference sequence). CDR3 length: 11 residues. Trimming removed 2 bases from V and 8 bases from J, with 6 bases in between.

The chain couples TRBV9 to TRBJ2-7; 9 bases fit TRBD1. The CDR3 loop spans 15 amino acids. J lost 3 bases, V lost 6 bases, and 10 bases had no gene match. Germline CDR1 SGDLS, CDR2 YYNGEE. The CDR3 nucleotides are TGTGCCAGCACCGCCGGAGGGACAGGGAACTACGAGCAGTACTTC. This codes for CASTAGGTGNYEQYF. Complete variable domain (other parts from reference TRBV9 and TRBJ2-7): DSGVTQTPKHLITATGQRVTLRCSPRSGDLSVYWYQQSLDQGLQFLIQYYNGEERAKGNILERFSAQQFPDLHSELNLSSLELGDSALYFCASTAGGTGNYEQYFGPGTRLTVT.

V usage is TRBV2 and J usage is TRBJ2-5, with 11 nucleotides matching TRBD2. Germline CDR1 reads SNHLY; CDR2 reads FYNNEI. This CDR3 is 16 amino acids long. V shed 5 bases, J shed 1 base, and the junction held 6 bases outside the gene matches. The DNA of the CDR3 is TGTGCCAGCAGTTTTGGGCTAGCGGGGGGCCAAGAGACCCAGTACTTC. Translated, it gives CASSFGLAGGQETQYF.

The V call is TRBV28, the J call TRBJ2-3; no clear D. CDR1 and CDR2 (germline): MDHEN, SYDVKM. The CDR3 is 15 residues long. The ends were cut back, 4 bases at V and 2 bases at J, with 13 bases in the middle. The CDR3 region is CASSSLGAFTDTQYF. CDR3 in DNA: TGTGCCAGCAGTTCCCTAGGAGCTTTCACAGATACGCAGTATTTT.

V usage is TRBV2 and J usage is TRBJ2-5; 9 nucleotides agree with TRBD1. The junction had 5 bases not matched to a gene; V was cut back by 4 bases and J by 5 bases. From germline, CDR1 is SNHLY and CDR2 FYNNEI. This CDR3 region has 14 residues. CDR3 sequence (DNA): TGTGCCAGCAGTGGAGGGACAGGGTGGGAGACCCAGTACTTC. Translated, it gives CASSGGTGWETQYF.

The chain carries TRBV12-2 and TRBJ1-4. TRBV12-2 constitutes a pseudogene. This CDR3 spans 19 amino acids. CDR3 sequence: CASRLEEFDRGTANEKLFF. CDR3 coding DNA: TGTGCAAGTCGCTTAGAGGAGTTCGACCGTGGGACTGCTAATGAAAAACTGTTTTTT.

In the case of this clone: Within the sample, other DNA sequences also encode this same CDR3. This sequence joins TRBV19 and TRBJ1-1; 7 bases agree with TRBD1. The CDR3 is 14 residues long. The trim removed 9 bases at V and 6 bases at J, leaving 13 bases unmatched. CDR1 is LNHDA, CDR2 SQIVND, per germline (reference sequence). The CDR3 sequence is CASSQKRQGPEAFF. CDR3 bases: TGTGCCAGCTCACAAAAAAGACAGGGCCCTGAAGCTTTCTTT.

The gene calls are TRBV7-9 and TRBJ1-1, with 8 bases matching TRBD1. The CDR3 is made up of 13 amino acids. The germline CDR1 and CDR2 sequences are SEHNR and FQNEAQ (reference sequence). Losses at the gene ends were 5 bases for V and 5 bases for J; bases not matched to a gene: 4. The CDR3 loop is CASSPQGATEAFF. The CDR3 region has the DNA TGTGCCAGCAGCCCTCAGGGGGCTACTGAAGCTTTCTTT.

The chain joins TRBV7-2 to TRBJ1-5; D gene unclear. Germline CDR1 reads SGHTA; CDR2 reads FQGNSA. This CDR3 is 15 amino acids long. V shed 0 bases and J shed 7 bases, with 13 bases lying between them. CDR3 amino acids: CASSLASGVGQPQHF. The CDR3 bases are TGTGCCAGCAGCTTAGCGAGTGGGGTGGGCCAGCCCCAGCATTTT.

This chain joins TRBV14 and TRBJ1-3; D remains ambiguous. V dropped 6 bases and J dropped 2 bases, with 8 bases sitting between them. Per germline, CDR1 SGHDN and CDR2 FVKESK. CDR3 length: 13 residues. DNA for the CDR3: TGTGCCAGCAGGCCCTTGGCTGGAAACACCATATATTTT. It codes for CASRPLAGNTIYF.

There are a few counts of this clone. The J gene is TRBJ1-4, the V gene TRBV7-8, with D maybe TRBD1 (6 bases). CDR1 and CDR2 from the germline V gene are SGHVS and FQNEAQ. The V end was cut by 4 bases, the J end by 7 bases, with 16 bases between. This CDR3 region has 15 residues. CDR3 nucleotide sequence: TGTGCCAGCAGCTCACAGGGCCTCACGCGTGAAAAACTGTTTTTT. Its translation is CASSSQGLTREKLFF.

Only one count was recorded for this clone. The gene calls are TRBV28 and TRBJ1-1, with 12 nucleotides matching TRBD1. Trimming cost V 4 bases and J 10 bases; bases outside gene matches: 13. The CDR3 is 16 amino acids. CDR1 is MDHEN, CDR2 SYDVKM, per germline. CDR3 amino acids: CASSYGGKGQGASAFF. The DNA for the CDR3 is TGTGCCAGCAGTTATGGTGGCAAGGGACAGGGGGCATCAGCTTTCTTT.

The chain has TRBV28 and TRBJ2-4, with D perhaps TRBD1 or TRBD2 (5 bases each). The CDR3 extends over 15 amino acids. The germline V and J ends were trimmed by 4 bases and 2 bases, with 12 bases remaining between them. Germline V CDR1 and CDR2: MDHEN, SYDVKM. The CDR3 reads CASSSPGPTKNIQYF. The CDR3 DNA reads TGTGCCAGCAGTTCCCCGGGACCCACCAAAAACATTCAGTACTTC.

V and J are TRBV7-9 and TRBJ1-1; D may be TRBD1 (5 bases). In germline, CDR1 is SEHNR, CDR2 FQNEAQ (reference sequence). Trimming cost V 7 bases and J 0 bases, with 15 bases left between them. CDR3 length equals 15 residues. CDR3 protein: CASIPKLGVNTEAFF. CDR3 DNA sequence: TGTGCCAGCATCCCAAAGTTGGGGGTGAACACTGAAGCTTTCTTT.

V usage is TRBV6-1 and J usage is TRBJ2-6, with D possibly matching TRBD1 (6 bases). The ends were cut back, 4 bases at V and 0 bases at J, with 10 bases in the middle. This CDR3 spans 16 amino acids. CDR1 is MNHNS and CDR2 is SASEGT in the germline V gene. The DNA of the CDR3 is TGTGCCAGCAGTGGGGTGGGGGCCTCTGGGGCCAACGTCCTGACTTTC. Its translation is CASSGVGASGANVLTF.

The V call is TRBV28, the J call TRBJ1-4; TRBD1 is a possible D gene (5 bases). CDR3 length: 14 residues. Germline assignment: CDR1 MDHEN and CDR2 SYDVKM. V was shortened by 2 bases and J by 8 bases, with 12 bases between the two germline ends. The CDR3 reads CASSLTGPGEKLFF. CDR3 nucleotide sequence: TGTGCCAGCAGTTTAACGGGACCGGGGGAAAAACTGTTTTTT.

There are a few counts of this clone. This sequence joins TRBV7-2 and TRBJ2-7; 11 positions agree with TRBD2. Unmatched junction bases numbered 3, after V lost 4 bases and J lost 7 bases. The length of the CDR3 is 13 residues. Germline assignment: CDR1 SGHTA and CDR2 FQGNSA. CDR3 protein: CASSWRLAGEQYF. The CDR3 region has the DNA TGTGCCAGCAGCTGGAGACTAGCGGGGGAGCAGTACTTC.

The chain recombines TRBV6-5 with TRBJ1-2, with D possibly matching TRBD1 (6 bases). The CDR3 totals 13 residues. Trimming cost V 6 bases and J 5 bases, with 13 bases left between them. CDR1 is MNHEY, CDR2 SVGAGI, per germline. The chain's CDR3 is CASRSTGLYGYTF. The CDR3 region has the DNA TGTGCCAGCAGGAGTACAGGGTTGTATGGCTACACCTTC.

J is TRBJ2-2 and V is TRBV25-1; D is perhaps TRBD1 (6 bases). The germline CDR1 and CDR2 sequences are MGHDK and SYGVNS. The CDR3 totals 15 residues. Deletions cut 10 bases from V and 1 base from J, with 16 bases between. The DNA of the CDR3 is TGTGCCACCTTACGGGACACAGGGAACACCGGGGAGCTGTTTTTT. The encoded protein is CATLRDTGNTGELFF.

The V gene is TRBV19, the J gene TRBJ2-1, with 13 bases matching TRBD2. There are 14 residues in the CDR3. V trimming: 7 bases; J trimming: 10 bases; junction bases outside the gene matches: 7. Germline V lookup: CDR1 LNHDA, CDR2 SQIVND (reference sequence). The CDR3 loop is CASTSRTSGSEQFF. For the CDR3, the DNA is TGTGCCAGTACCAGCCGGACTAGCGGGAGCGAGCAGTTCTTC.

The chain combines TRBV10-3 with TRBJ2-7; D not resolved. Trimming pared 5 bases from V and 5 bases from J, leaving 10 bases between. This CDR3 spans 12 amino acids. Germline CDR1 reads ENHRY; CDR2 reads SYGVKD. CDR3 sequence: CAISTGPDEQYF. In DNA, the CDR3 is TGTGCCATCAGTACGGGTCCTGACGAGCAGTACTTC.

The chain links TRBV12-5 to TRBJ1-1; no clear D gene. CDR3 size: 13 residues. Germline values: CDR1 LGHNT, CDR2 FRNRAP. The germline V and J ends were trimmed by 6 bases and 7 bases, with 15 bases remaining between them. The CDR3: CASGLDGDLEAFF. CDR3 DNA sequence: TGTGCTAGTGGCCTGGACGGAGACCTTGAAGCTTTCTTT.

The chain recombines TRBV7-2 with TRBJ2-3; 9 nucleotides line up with TRBD2. CDR1 SGHTA and CDR2 FQGNSA come from the germline V gene. The CDR3 covers 16 residues. With 0 bases clipped from V and 4 bases from J, the junction kept 5 bases outside the gene matches. CDR3 protein: CASSLAGTSRSDTQYF. The CDR3 DNA reads TGTGCCAGCAGCTTAGCTGGGACTAGCCGTTCAGATACGCAGTATTTT.

V usage is TRBV7-2 and J usage is TRBJ2-7, with a weak D call TRBD1 (6 bases). Trimming stripped 6 bases from V and 2 bases from J, with 11 bases between. CDR3 length: 13 amino acids. The germline CDR1 and CDR2 sequences are SGHTA and FQGNSA. The CDR3 DNA follows: TGTGCCAGCAGTACAGGGCCGACCTACGAGCAGTACTTC. It yields the protein CASSTGPTYEQYF.